The T cell receptor beta chain described here comes from a study of T cell repertoires in cytomegalovirus infection. About the research overall: Indications came from public TCR beta signatures; they pointed to CMV infection and to a matching HLA type. General study points: CMV carriers with the relevant HLA were identified by cumulative public TCR beta family frequency.

TCRdb reanalysed the reads using MiXCR and keeps one entry per CDR3 protein. Found here are about 490,000 distinct CDR3 sequences, approximately 15% of them singletons; the top ten hold 20% to 30%. Ten or more counts support this clonotype. Its antigen is still unknown. The CDR3 consists of 12 residues. With 7 bases clipped from V and 6 bases from J, the junction kept 2 bases outside the gene matches. Source material: CD8+ T cells from PBMCs. This chain joins TRBV12-3 or TRBV12-4 and TRBJ1-1; 10 bases align to TRBD1. This TCR derives from a human donor in good health (CMV status not recorded). Some clones in this sample may be carry-over from other donors' samples. CDR3 nucleotide sequence: TGTGCCAGCAACGGACAGGGGGCTGAAGCTTTCTTT. Translation: CASNGQGAEAFF.